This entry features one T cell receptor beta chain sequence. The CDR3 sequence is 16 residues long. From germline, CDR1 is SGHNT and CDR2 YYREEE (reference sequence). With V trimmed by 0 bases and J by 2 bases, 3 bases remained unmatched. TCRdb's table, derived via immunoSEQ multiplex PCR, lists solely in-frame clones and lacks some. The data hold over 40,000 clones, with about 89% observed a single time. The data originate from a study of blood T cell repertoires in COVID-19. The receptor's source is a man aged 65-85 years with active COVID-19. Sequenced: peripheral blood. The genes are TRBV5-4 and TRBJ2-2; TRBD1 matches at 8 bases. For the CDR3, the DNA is TGTGCCAGCAGCTTGGCAGGGGGCCAAAACACCGGGGAGCTGTTTTTT. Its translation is CASSLAGGQNTGELFF.